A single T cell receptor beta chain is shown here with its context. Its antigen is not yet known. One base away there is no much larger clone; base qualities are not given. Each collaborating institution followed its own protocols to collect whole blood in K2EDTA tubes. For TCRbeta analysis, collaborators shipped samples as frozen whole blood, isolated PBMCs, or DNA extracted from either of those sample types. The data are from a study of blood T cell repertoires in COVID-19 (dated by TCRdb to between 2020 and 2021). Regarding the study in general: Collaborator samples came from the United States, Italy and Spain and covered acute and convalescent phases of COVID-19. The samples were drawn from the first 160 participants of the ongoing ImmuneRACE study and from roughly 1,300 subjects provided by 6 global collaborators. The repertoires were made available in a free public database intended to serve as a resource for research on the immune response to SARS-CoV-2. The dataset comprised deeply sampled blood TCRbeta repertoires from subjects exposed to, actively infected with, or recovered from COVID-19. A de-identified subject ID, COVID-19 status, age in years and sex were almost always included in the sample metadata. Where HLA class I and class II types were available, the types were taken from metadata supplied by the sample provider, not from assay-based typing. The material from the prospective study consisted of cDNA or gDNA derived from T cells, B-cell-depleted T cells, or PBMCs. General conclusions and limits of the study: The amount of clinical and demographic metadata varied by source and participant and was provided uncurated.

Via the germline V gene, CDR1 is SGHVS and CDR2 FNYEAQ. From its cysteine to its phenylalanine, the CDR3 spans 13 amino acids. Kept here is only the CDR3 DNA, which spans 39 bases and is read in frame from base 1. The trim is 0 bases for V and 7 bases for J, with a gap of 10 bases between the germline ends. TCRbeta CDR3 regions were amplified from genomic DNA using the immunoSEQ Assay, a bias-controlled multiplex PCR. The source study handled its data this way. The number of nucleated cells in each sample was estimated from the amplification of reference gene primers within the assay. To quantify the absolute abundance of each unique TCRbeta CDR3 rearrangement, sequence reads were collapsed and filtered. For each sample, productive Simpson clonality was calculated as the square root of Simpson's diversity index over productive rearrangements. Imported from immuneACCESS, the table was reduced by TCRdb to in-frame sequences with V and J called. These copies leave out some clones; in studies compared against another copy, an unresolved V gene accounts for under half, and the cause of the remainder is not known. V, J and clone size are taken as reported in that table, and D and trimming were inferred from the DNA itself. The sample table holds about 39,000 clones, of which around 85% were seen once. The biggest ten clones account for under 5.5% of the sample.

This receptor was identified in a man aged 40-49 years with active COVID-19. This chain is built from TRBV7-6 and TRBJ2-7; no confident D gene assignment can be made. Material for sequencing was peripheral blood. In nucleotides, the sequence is TGTGCCAGCAGCTTAGCGCTTGACGGGGAGCAGTACTTC. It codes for CASSLALDGEQYF.